This T cell receptor beta chain was sequenced in a study of blood T cells in healthy people across ages. A sample-barcoded 5' primer and a J-beta primer mix were used in a second PCR of roughly 6 to 11 cycles. Template switching added a 12-random-nucleotide identifier to every cDNA molecule. TCRdb re-analysed the 5' RACE reads in MiXCR, keeping a single row per CDR3 protein. The sample lists approximately 400,000 distinct CDR3 sequences; 45% to 60% were seen once. The CDR3 is 15 amino acids. Trimming cost V 0 bases and J 9 bases; bases outside gene matches: 9. Germline values: CDR1 DFQATT, CDR2 SNEGSKA (reference sequence).

The rearrangement links TRBV20-1 to TRBJ2-1; 9 bases fit TRBD2. The source material was blood. This receptor was identified in a man aged 55 to 70 in good health. In nucleotides, the CDR3 is TGCAGTGCTAGAGATATGGCGGGGGGGTCTCCTGAGCAGTTCTTC. Translating gives CSARDMAGGSPEQFF.